The 6 T cell receptor beta chains reported below all come from one sample, sequenced in a study of T cell repertoires in cytomegalovirus infection (dated by TCRdb to between 2018 and 2021). The instrument given in TCRdb is Illumina HiSeq 1500. In TCRdb, the public reads were trimmed at Q25 with fastp and aligned with MiXCR, with productive beta chains retained. CDR3 protein sequences are deduplicated, and each keeps its most common genes and DNA. Recorded for this sample are 700,000 to 850,000 distinct CDR3 sequences; about 30% of them occurred a single time. The top ten clonotypes cover around 11% of the sample. Per the publication, the treatment or condition label means: in vitro stimulation with specific CMV peptide epitopes to enrich CMV-specific T cells. Which antigens these TCRs recognize remains unknown. The specimen comprised cultured CD8+ T cells from PBMCs, sampled from culture after CMV antigen stimulation. All receptors derive from a human donor in good health (CMV status not recorded). Some clones in this sample may be carry-over from other donors' samples.

V is TRBV27 and J is TRBJ2-2, with D maybe TRBD2 (7 bases). V was trimmed by 3 bases and J by 11 bases, leaving 22 bases between them. The CDR3 extends over 16 amino acids. CDR1 is MNHEY and CDR2 is SMNVEV in the germline V gene (reference sequence). CDR3 bases: TGTGCCAGCAGTTTGGGGGGGGTAGGGGGGCGCGTCGAGCTGTTTTTT. Its protein product is CASSLGGVGGRVELFF.

This clonotype was seen only a few times. The chain employs TRBV12-5 and TRBJ2-5; D may be TRBD2 (5 bases). The length of the CDR3 is 16 residues. V gave up 1 base and J gave up 4 bases, with 16 bases separating them. Per the germline V gene, CDR1 is LGHNT and CDR2 is FRNRAP. The CDR3 DNA is TGTGCTAGTGGTTTGGGAGACGGATCCGAGGGAGAGACCCAGTACTTC. It translates to CASGLGDGSEGETQYF.

The chain couples TRBV7-6 to TRBJ2-7; D call uncertain. V was clipped by 1 base and J by 1 base, with 8 bases between them. Germline lookup yields CDR1 SGHVS and CDR2 FNYEAQ. The CDR3 length is 14 residues. The CDR3 DNA is TGTGCCAGCAGCTTAGAACCGATATCCTACGAGCAGTACTTC. It codes for CASSLEPISYEQYF.

In the case of this clonotype: Given a much more abundant clone one base away, this may be a read error. V is TRBV7-2 and J is TRBJ1-3; D gene unclear. V lost 0 bases to trimming and J lost 3 bases, with 6 bases between them. The CDR3 sequence is 14 residues long. Germline assignment: CDR1 SGHTA and CDR2 FQGNSA. The CDR3 loop reads CASSLALVGNTIYF. The CDR3 region has the DNA TGTGCCAGCAGCTTAGCGTTGGTTGGAAACACCATATATTTT.

The chain is built from TRBV7-9 and TRBJ2-1; D not resolved. Germline CDR1 SEHNR, CDR2 FQNEAQ (reference sequence). This CDR3 has 14 amino acids. V was cut by 0 bases and J by 9 bases, with 12 bases left in between. The CDR3 here is CASSLALISSEQFF. DNA of the CDR3: TGTGCCAGCAGCTTAGCGCTAATTAGTTCTGAGCAGTTCTTC.

This clonotype was recorded many times. V and J are TRBV7-6 and TRBJ2-2, with TRBD1 identical over 7 bases. V lost 2 bases, J lost 0 bases, and 9 bases stayed unmatched. Germline V lookup: CDR1 SGHVS, CDR2 FNYEAQ. The CDR3 has 18 residues. CDR3 DNA: TGTGCCAGCAGCTTATATCCTACACAGGGGTCGAACACCGGGGAGCTGTTTTTT. Protein product: CASSLYPTQGSNTGELFF.